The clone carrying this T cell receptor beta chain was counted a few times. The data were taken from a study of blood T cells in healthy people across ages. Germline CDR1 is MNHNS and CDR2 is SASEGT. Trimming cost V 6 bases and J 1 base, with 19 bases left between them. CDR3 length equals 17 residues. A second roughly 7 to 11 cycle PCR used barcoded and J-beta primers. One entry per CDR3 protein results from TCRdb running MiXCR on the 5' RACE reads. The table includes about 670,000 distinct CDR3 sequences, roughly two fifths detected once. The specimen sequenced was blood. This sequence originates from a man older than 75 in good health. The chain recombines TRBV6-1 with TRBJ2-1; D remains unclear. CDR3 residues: CASRITRTTFSYNEQFF. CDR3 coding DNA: TGTGCCAGCAGAATAACACGGACGACTTTTTCCTACAATGAGCAGTTCTTC.